This paragraph covers one T cell receptor (beta chain) sequence. The target antigen is unknown. Time point meaning: week 23, last vaccination. Vaccination comprised doses that each held 300 ug of mutant IDH1 20-mer peptide, plus topical imiquimod. Each donor presented with a new WHO grade 3 or 4 astrocytoma that tested IDH1-mutant and showed ATRX loss. Sequencing used immunoSEQ multiplex PCR; TCRdb keeps in-frame clones, though not all of them. The sample consists of some 38,000 clones, 81% of them appearing once. The sample belongs to a study of a mutant IDH1 vaccine in newly diagnosed glioma. Study summary: Vaccines were begun 4-6 weeks after radiotherapy alone, or with temozolomide cycles. Sex among treated patients split about 60% male, approximately 38% female; mean age was roughly 40 years. Most patients had received both radiotherapy and temozolomide, the prior options being radiotherapy, temozolomide, or both.

This CDR3 has 20 amino acids. The junction had 21 bases not matched to a gene; V was cut back by 1 base and J by 6 bases. CDR1 is LGHNA, CDR2 YSLEER, per germline. This clonotype was obtained from a middle-aged man with glioma. The chain uses TRBV4-3 and TRBJ2-1, with TRBD2 matching over 7 bases. Sequenced here: PBMCs, sampled from a glioma patient whose treatment included an IDH1 peptide vaccine. CDR3 bases: TGCGCCAGCAGCCAAGGGCTCCTAGATAGACGGCGGGAGCCTTCCAATGAGCAGTTCTTC. It codes for CASSQGLLDRRREPSNEQFF.